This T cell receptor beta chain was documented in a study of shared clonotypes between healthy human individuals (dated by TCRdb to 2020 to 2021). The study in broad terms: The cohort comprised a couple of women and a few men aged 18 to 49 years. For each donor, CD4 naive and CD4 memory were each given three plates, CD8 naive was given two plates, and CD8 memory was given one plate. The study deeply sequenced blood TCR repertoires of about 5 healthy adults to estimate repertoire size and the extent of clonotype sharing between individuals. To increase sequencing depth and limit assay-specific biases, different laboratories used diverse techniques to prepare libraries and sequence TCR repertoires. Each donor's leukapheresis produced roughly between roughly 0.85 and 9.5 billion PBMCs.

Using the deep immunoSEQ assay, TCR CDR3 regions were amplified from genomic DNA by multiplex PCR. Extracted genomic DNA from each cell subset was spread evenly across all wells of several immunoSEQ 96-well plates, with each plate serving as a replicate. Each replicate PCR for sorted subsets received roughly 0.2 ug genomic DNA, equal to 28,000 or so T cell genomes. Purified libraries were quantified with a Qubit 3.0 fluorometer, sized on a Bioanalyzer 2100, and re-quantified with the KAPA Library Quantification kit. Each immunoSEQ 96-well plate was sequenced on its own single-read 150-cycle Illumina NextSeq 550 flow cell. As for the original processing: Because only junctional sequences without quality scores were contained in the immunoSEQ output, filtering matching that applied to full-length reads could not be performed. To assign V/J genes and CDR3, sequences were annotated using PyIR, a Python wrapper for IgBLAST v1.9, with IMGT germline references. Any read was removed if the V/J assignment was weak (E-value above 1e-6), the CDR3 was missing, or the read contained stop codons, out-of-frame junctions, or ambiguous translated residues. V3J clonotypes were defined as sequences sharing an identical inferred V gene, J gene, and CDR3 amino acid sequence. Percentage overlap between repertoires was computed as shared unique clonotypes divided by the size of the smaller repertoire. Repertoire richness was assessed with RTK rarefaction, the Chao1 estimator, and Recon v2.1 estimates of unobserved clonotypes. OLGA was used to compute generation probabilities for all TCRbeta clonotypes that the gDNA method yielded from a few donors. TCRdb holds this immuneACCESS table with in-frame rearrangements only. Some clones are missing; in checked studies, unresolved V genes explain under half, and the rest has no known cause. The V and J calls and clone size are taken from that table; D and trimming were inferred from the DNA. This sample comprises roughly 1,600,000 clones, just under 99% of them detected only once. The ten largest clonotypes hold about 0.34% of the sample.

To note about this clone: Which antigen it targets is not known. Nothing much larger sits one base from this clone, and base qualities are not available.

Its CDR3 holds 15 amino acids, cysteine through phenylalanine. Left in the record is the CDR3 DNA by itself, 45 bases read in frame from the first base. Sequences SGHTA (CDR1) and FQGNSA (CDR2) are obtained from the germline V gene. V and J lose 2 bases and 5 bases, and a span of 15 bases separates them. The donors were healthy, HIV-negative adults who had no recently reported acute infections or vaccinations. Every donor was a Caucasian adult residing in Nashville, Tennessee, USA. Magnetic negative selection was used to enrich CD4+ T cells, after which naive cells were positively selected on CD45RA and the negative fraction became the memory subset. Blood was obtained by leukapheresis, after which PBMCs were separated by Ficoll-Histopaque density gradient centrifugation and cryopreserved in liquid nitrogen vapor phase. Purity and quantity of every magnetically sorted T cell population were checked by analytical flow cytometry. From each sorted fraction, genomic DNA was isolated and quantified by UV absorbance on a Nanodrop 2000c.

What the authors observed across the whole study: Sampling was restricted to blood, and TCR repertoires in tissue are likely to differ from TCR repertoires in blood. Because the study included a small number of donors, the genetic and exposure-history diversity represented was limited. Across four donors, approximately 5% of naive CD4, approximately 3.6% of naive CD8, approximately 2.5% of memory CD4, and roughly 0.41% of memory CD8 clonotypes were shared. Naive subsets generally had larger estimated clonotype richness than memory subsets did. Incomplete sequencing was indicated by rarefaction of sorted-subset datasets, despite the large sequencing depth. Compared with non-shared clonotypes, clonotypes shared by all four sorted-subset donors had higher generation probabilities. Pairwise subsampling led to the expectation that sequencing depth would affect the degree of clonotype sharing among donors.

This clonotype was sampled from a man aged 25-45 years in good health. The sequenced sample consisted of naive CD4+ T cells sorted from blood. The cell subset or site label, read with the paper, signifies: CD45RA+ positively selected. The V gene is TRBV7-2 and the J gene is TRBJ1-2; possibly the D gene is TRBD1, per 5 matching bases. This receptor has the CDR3 CASSLIPVTEYGYTF. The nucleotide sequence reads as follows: TGTGCCAGCAGCTTAATCCCAGTGACAGAGTATGGCTACACCTTC.